The 23 T cell receptor beta chains below all came from one sample that was sequenced in a study of blood T cell repertoires in COVID-19. Only in-frame clones appear in the TCRdb table, and some are missing; sequencing was by immunoSEQ multiplex PCR. The sample shows 250,000 to 300,000 clones, approximately 80% of them seen only once. Sequencing was carried out using peripheral blood. These receptors were taken from a woman aged 55-75 years with active or convalescent COVID-19.

The rearrangement uses TRBV12-5 and TRBJ2-3; 15 positions match TRBD2. V was pared by 5 bases and J by 5 bases, with 2 bases of the junction left unmatched. The CDR3 is made up of 15 amino acids. Germline V gene sequence: CDR1 LGHNT, CDR2 FRNRAP. The CDR3 nucleotides read TGTGCTAGTGGTGGACTAGCGGGGGGGTTAGATACGCAGTATTTT. Protein: CASGGLAGGLDTQYF.

The J gene is TRBJ1-2, the V gene TRBV29-1, with 7 bases lining up with TRBD1. V dropped 0 bases and J dropped 5; count of bases not matched to a gene: 9. This CDR3 is built from 15 residues. Per germline, CDR1 SQVTM and CDR2 ANQGSEA. The CDR3 nucleotides are TGCAGCGTTGAAGAAGGGACAGTGGGCCTTTATGGCTACACCTTC. Protein product: CSVEEGTVGLYGYTF.

This chain connects TRBV5-1 to TRBJ1-3, with TRBD1 matching 8 bases. Germline trimming cut 0 bases from V and 6 bases from J; bases unmatched to any gene: 8. CDR3 size: 16 residues. Germline V CDR1 and CDR2: SGHRS, YFSETQ. CDR3 in DNA: TGCGCCAGCAGCTTGGTTCAGCAGGGGGCTTCAAACACCATATATTTT. Translating gives CASSLVQQGASNTIYF. The complete variable domain, with remaining parts taken from reference TRBV5-1 and TRBJ1-3, reads KAGVTQTPRYLIKTRGQQVTLSCSPISGHRSVSWYQQTPGQGLQFLFEYFSETQRNKGNFPGRFSGRQFSNSRSEMNVSTLELGDSALYLCASSLVQQGASNTIYFGEGSWLTVV.

This chain joins TRBV5-4 and TRBJ1-2, with TRBD1 as a possible D gene (5 bases). V was clipped by 0 bases and J by 3 bases, with 15 bases between them. CDR1 and CDR2 from the germline V gene are SGHNT and YYREEE (reference sequence). This CDR3 region has 16 residues. The DNA of the CDR3 is TGTGCCAGCAGCTTGGGCGACAGCAACAACTACTATGGCTACACCTTC. Its translation: CASSLGDSNNYYGYTF.

This clone was detected once. This chain connects TRBV30 to TRBJ1-1; a weak D match, TRBD1 (6 bases). There are 14 residues in the CDR3. Germline V CDR1 and CDR2: GTSNPN, SVGIG (reference sequence). V lost 0 bases and J 2 bases, leaving 10 bases between the germline ends. For the CDR3, the DNA is TGTGCCTGGAGTGTAACAGGGCGAAACACTGAAGCTTTCTTT. The encoded protein is CAWSVTGRNTEAFF. Full variable domain (remainder filled in from reference TRBV30 and TRBJ1-1): SQTIHQWPATLVQPVGSPLSLECTVEGTSNPNLYWYRQAAGRGLQLLFYSVGIGQISSEVPQNLSASRPQDRQFILSSKKLLLSDSGFYLCAWSVTGRNTEAFFGQGTRLTVV.

The chain links TRBV9 to TRBJ1-4; 12 nucleotides match TRBD1. Germline V CDR1 and CDR2: SGDLS, YYNGEE. The V gene end was trimmed by 3 bases and the J gene end by 0 bases; junction bases not matched to a gene: 3. This CDR3 is built from 17 residues. The CDR3: CASSGGQGAPTNEKLFF. CDR3 coding DNA: TGTGCCAGCAGCGGGGGACAGGGGGCCCCAACTAATGAAAAACTGTTTTTT. The variable domain in full, completed from reference TRBV9 and TRBJ1-4, reads DSGVTQTPKHLITATGQRVTLRCSPRSGDLSVYWYQQSLDQGLQFLIQYYNGEERAKGNILERFSAQQFPDLHSELNLSSLELGDSALYFCASSGGQGAPTNEKLFFGSGTQLSVL.

In its sample, this clone was seen once. V is TRBV21-1 and J is TRBJ2-1; the D call in the table, TRBD1, was not verified against the DNA. TRBV21-1 is given as a pseudogene. The CDR3 is made up of 15 amino acids. CDR3 protein: CASILQGGLDNEQFF. CDR3 bases: TGTGCCAGCATCCTTCAGGGGGGCCTCGACAATGAGCAGTTCTTC.

This sequence joins TRBV30 and TRBJ2-3, with TRBD2 identical over 13 bases. The V gene end was trimmed by 7 bases and the J gene end by 3 bases; junction bases not matched to a gene: 4. The CDR3 has 14 residues. Germline V gene sequence: CDR1 GTSNPN, CDR2 SVGIG (reference sequence). The DNA of the CDR3 is TGTGCCTCCCGGACTAGCGGGGGAACAGATACGCAGTATTTT. Its translation: CASRTSGGTDTQYF.

The chain has TRBV11-2 and TRBJ1-5, with D maybe TRBD1 (5 bases). Germline-derived CDR1 and CDR2 are SGHAT and FQNNGV. CDR3 length: 13 residues. V lost 5 bases and J lost 7, with 12 bases in between. The CDR3, as DNA: TGTGCCAGCAGCCTAGGGGTGGAGCAGCCCCAGCATTTT. It specifies CASSLGVEQPQHF.

V is TRBV10-3 and J is TRBJ2-3; 8 bases are a match to TRBD1. The CDR3 covers 14 residues. Unmatched junction bases numbered 11, after V lost 10 bases and J lost 5 bases. CDR1 ENHRY and CDR2 SYGVKD come from the germline V gene. The CDR3 DNA reads TGTGCCACCGTCCAGGGGGCCGTGGGAGATACGCAGTATTTT. Its protein product is CATVQGAVGDTQYF.

The chain links TRBV7-9 to TRBJ1-4; D unclear. The CDR3 is 16 residues long. Trimming stripped 1 base from V and 4 bases from J, with 13 bases between. Germline V gives CDR1 SEHNR, CDR2 FQNEAQ (reference sequence). The CDR3 DNA is TGTGCCAGCAGCTTAGGTATCTCGGGGATTAATGAAAAACTGTTTTTT. Amino acids: CASSLGISGINEKLFF. Full variable domain (missing parts from reference TRBV7-9 and TRBJ1-4): DTGVSQNPRHKITKRGQNVTFRCDPISEHNRLYWYRQTLGQGPEFLTYFQNEAQLEKSRLLSDRFSAERPKGSFSTLEIQRTEQGDSAMYLCASSLGISGINEKLFFGSGTQLSVL.

V is TRBV29-1 and J is TRBJ2-1, with D perhaps TRBD2 (6 bases). V lost 3 bases and J 8 bases, leaving 14 bases between the germline ends. The CDR3 totals 13 residues. Germline-derived CDR1 and CDR2 are SQVTM and ANQGSEA. For the CDR3, the DNA is TGCAGCGTTGAGTGGAGGGTGGGCCATGAGCAGTTCTTC. Its translation: CSVEWRVGHEQFF.

On this clone itself: Other DNA sequences in the sample encode the same CDR3. V gene TRBV5-1 combines with J gene TRBJ1-1, with 8 bases fitting TRBD1. CDR1 is SGHRS and CDR2 is YFSETQ in the germline V gene. V shed 0 bases and J 1 base; nucleotides not matched to a gene: 2. The CDR3 extends over 15 amino acids. CDR3 nucleotides: TGCGCCAGCAGCTTGGTCGGGACAGGGAACACTGAAGCTTTCTTT. This codes for CASSLVGTGNTEAFF.

Of note for this clone: A much larger clone lies one base from this, so it may be a read error. DNA of the CDR3: TGTGCCAGCAGCCCACAGGTGAACACTGAAGCTTTCTTT. Translating gives CASSPQVNTEAFF. The genes are TRBV7-2 and TRBJ1-1; D is perhaps TRBD1 (5 bases). Germline lookup yields CDR1 SGHTA and CDR2 FQGNSA. The V gene lost 5 bases and the J gene lost 0 bases, with 7 bases spanning the gap. This CDR3 has 13 amino acids.

The chain combines TRBV21-1 with TRBJ2-1; the table's TRBD1 call for D was not verified on the DNA. TRBV21-1 is shown as a pseudogene. The CDR3 sequence is 14 residues long. CDR3 sequence: CASPGTGSYNEQFF. Written as DNA, the CDR3 is TGTGCCAGCCCGGGGACAGGGTCCTACAATGAGCAGTTCTTC.

This clone was detected only a few times. Other DNA sequences within the sample encode an identical CDR3. The chain employs TRBV9 and TRBJ1-1; D remains ambiguous. CDR1 is SGDLS, CDR2 YYNGEE, per germline. The CDR3 has 13 residues. Trimming removed 1 base from V and 3 bases from J, with 7 bases in between. The CDR3 region has the DNA TGTGCCAGCAGCGTATTGGGAGACACTGAAGCTTTCTTT. Encoded protein: CASSVLGDTEAFF.

Remarks on this clone: Distinct nucleotide sequences in the sample also encode this CDR3. This sequence joins TRBV7-3 and TRBJ1-1, with D possibly being TRBD1 (5 bases). This CDR3 has 13 amino acids. The germline gives CDR1 SGHTA, CDR2 FQGTGA. V was pared by 4 bases and J by 1 base, with 7 bases between. CDR3 loop: CASSSDRNTEAFF. The CDR3 coding sequence is TGTGCCAGCAGCTCCGACAGGAACACTGAAGCTTTCTTT. Variable domain in full (rest from reference TRBV7-3 and TRBJ1-1): GAGVSQTPSNKVTEKGKYVELRCDPISGHTALYWYRQSLGQGPEFLIYFQGTGAADDSGLPNDRFFAVRPEGSVSTLKIQRTERGDSAVYLCASSSDRNTEAFFGQGTRLTVV.

This chain links TRBV12-5 with TRBJ1-5; no firm D call. Germline V gene sequence: CDR1 LGHNT, CDR2 FRNRAP. The CDR3 consists of 17 residues. Trimming stripped 0 bases from V and 1 base from J, with 13 bases between. The CDR3 nucleotides read TGTGCTAGTGGTTTGGTACTCAGAGGGTGGAGCAATCAGCCCCAGCATTTT. This encodes CASGLVLRGWSNQPQHF.

The chain uses TRBV19 and TRBJ1-4; 8 bases fit TRBD1. From germline, CDR1 is LNHDA and CDR2 SQIVND (reference sequence). Trimming removed 6 bases from V and 8 bases from J; junction bases left unmatched: 5. The CDR3 consists of 13 residues. CDR3 in DNA: TGTGCCAGTAGGGACAGGGTCACCGAAAAACTGTTTTTT. Translation gives CASRDRVTEKLFF.

The count of this clone is one. The chain is built from TRBV3-1 (or the pseudogene TRBV3-2) and TRBJ1-1, with 7 nucleotides matching TRBD1. Germline V gene data show CDR1 as LGHDT and CDR2 as YNNKEL (reference sequence). The CDR3 sequence is 14 residues long. The V and J ends lost 3 bases and 8 bases, in that order; junction bases with no gene match: 9. The CDR3 DNA reads TGTGCCAGCAGCCAGGATACAGGGGTATCAGAAGCTTTCTTT. Protein: CASSQDTGVSEAFF.

The rearrangement links TRBV7-3 to TRBJ2-3; TRBD2 matches at 9 bases. Looked up from germline, CDR1 is SGHTA and CDR2 is FQGTGA. The CDR3 runs to 16 residues. Trimming cost V 5 bases and J 5 bases; bases outside gene matches: 11. CDR3 coding DNA: TGTGCCAGCAGCCGAACCCAGGGAGCGGGGGGAGATACGCAGTATTTT. Protein product: CASSRTQGAGGDTQYF.

The chain couples TRBV29-1 to TRBJ2-7; TRBD1 aligns across 7 bases. V lost 5 bases, J lost 3 bases, and 7 bases stayed unmatched. The CDR3 runs 13 residues. Germline V gene data show CDR1 as SQVTM and CDR2 as ANQGSEA. CDR3 residues: CSVNRDSNYEQYF. The CDR3 region has the DNA TGCAGCGTTAACCGGGACAGCAACTACGAGCAGTACTTC.

The V and J genes are TRBV19 and TRBJ1-4; perhaps TRBD1 as D (6 bases). The CDR3 extends over 13 amino acids. CDR1 is LNHDA, CDR2 SQIVND, per germline (reference sequence). The V end was cut by 7 bases, the J end by 8 bases, with 14 bases between. The CDR3 here is CASNQGPGEKLFF. CDR3 DNA: TGTGCCAGTAATCAGGGGCCAGGGGAAAAACTGTTTTTT.